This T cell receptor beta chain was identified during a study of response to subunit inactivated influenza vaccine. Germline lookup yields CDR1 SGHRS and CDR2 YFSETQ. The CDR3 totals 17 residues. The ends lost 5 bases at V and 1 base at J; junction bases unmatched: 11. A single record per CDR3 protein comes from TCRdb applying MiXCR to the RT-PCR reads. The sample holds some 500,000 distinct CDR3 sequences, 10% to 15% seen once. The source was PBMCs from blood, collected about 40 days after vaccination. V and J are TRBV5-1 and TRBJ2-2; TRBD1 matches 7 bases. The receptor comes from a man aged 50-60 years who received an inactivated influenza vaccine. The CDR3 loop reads CASSKTGNGVNTGELFF. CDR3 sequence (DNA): TGCGCCAGCAGTAAGACAGGGAATGGGGTGAACACCGGGGAGCTGTTTTTT.